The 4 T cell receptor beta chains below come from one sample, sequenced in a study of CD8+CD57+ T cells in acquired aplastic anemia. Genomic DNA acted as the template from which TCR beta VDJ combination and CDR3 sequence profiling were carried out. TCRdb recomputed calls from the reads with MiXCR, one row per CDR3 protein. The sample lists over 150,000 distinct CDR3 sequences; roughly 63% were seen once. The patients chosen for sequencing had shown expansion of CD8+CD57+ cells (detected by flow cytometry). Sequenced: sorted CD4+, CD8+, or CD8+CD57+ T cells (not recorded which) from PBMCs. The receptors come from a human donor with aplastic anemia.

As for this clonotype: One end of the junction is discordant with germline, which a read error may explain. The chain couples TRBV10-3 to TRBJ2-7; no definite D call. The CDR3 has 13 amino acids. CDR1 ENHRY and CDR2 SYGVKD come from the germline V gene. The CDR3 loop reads CASSESLNHPLYF. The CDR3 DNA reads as TGTGCCAGCAGTGAGTCTTTAAATCACCCCCTGTACTTC.

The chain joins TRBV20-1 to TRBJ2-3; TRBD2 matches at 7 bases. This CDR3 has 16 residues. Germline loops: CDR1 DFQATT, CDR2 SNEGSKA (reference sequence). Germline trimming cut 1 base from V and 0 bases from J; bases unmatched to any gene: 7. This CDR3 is CSARGIRLASTDTQYF. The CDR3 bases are TGCAGTGCTAGAGGGATTCGACTAGCTAGCACAGATACGCAGTATTTT.

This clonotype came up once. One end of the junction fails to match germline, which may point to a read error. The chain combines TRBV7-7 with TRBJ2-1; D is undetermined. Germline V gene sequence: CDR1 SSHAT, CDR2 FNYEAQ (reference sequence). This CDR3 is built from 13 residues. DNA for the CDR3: TGTGCTAGCACCCCCCCAGGTTACAATGAGCGGTTCTTC. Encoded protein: CASTPPGYNERFF.

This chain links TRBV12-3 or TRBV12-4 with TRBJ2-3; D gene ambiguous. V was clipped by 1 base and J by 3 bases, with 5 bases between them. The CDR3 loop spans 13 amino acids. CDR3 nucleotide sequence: TGTGCCAGCAGTTTAGTCCAGACAGATACGCAGTATTTT. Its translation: CASSLVQTDTQYF.